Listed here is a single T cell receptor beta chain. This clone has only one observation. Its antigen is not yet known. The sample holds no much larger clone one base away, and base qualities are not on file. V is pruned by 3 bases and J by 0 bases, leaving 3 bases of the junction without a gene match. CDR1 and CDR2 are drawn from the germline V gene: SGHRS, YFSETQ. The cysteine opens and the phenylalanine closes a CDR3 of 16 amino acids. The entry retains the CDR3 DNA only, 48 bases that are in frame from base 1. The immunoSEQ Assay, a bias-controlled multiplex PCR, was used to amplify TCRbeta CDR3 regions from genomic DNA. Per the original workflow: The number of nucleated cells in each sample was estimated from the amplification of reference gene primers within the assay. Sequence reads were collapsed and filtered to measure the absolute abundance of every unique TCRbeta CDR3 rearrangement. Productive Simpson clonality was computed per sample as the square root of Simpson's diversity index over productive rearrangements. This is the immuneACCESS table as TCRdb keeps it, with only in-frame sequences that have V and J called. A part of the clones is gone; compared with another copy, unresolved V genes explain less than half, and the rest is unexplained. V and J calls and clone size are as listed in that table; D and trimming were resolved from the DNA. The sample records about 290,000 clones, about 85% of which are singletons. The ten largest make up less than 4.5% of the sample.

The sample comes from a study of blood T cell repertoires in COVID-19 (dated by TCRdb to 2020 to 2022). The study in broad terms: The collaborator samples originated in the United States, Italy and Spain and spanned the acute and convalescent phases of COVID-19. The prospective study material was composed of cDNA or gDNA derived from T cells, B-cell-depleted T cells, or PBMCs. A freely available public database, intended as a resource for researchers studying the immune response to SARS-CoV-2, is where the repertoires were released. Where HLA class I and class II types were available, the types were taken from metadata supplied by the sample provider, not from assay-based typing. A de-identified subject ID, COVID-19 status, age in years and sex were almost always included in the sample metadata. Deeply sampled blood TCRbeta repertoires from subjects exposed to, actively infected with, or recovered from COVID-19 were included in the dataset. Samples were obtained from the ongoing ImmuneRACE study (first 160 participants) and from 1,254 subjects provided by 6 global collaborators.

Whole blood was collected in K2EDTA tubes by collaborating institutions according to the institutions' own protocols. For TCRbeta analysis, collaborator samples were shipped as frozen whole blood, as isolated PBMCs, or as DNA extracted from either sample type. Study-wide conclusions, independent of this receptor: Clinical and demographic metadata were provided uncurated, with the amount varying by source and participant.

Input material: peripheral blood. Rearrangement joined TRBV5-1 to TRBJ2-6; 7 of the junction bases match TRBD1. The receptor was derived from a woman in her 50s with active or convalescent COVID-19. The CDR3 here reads CASSSGQSSGANVLTF. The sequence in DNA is TGCGCCAGCAGCTCGGGACAGAGCTCTGGGGCCAACGTCCTGACTTTC.